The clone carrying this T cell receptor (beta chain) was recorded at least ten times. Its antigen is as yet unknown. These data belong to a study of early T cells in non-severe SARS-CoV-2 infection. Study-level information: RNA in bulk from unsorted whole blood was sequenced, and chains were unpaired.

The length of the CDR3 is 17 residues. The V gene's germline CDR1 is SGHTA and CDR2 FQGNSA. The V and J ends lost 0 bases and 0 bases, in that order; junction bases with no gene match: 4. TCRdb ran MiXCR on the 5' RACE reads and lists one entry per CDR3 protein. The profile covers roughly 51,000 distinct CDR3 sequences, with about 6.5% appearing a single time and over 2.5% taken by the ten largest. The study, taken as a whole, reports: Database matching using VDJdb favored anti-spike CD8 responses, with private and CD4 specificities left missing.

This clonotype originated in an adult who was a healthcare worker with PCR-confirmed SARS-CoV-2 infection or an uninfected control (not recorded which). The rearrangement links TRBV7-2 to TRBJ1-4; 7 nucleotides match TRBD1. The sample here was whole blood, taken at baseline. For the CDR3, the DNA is TGTGCCAGCAGCTTAGCAGGGACAGACCCAACTAATGAAAAACTGTTTTTT. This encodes CASSLAGTDPTNEKLFF.